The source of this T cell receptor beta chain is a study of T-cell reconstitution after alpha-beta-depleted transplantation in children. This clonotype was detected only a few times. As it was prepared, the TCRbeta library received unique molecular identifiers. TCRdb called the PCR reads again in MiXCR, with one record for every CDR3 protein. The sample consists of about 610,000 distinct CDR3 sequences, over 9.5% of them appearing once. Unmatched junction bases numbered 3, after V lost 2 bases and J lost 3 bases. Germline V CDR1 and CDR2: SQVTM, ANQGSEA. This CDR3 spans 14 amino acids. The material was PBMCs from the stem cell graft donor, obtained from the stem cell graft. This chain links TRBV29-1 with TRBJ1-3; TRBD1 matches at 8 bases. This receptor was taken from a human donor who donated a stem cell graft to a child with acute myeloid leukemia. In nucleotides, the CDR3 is TGCAGCGTTGAAAACAGGGGGGTTGGAAACACCATATATTTT. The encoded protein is CSVENRGVGNTIYF.